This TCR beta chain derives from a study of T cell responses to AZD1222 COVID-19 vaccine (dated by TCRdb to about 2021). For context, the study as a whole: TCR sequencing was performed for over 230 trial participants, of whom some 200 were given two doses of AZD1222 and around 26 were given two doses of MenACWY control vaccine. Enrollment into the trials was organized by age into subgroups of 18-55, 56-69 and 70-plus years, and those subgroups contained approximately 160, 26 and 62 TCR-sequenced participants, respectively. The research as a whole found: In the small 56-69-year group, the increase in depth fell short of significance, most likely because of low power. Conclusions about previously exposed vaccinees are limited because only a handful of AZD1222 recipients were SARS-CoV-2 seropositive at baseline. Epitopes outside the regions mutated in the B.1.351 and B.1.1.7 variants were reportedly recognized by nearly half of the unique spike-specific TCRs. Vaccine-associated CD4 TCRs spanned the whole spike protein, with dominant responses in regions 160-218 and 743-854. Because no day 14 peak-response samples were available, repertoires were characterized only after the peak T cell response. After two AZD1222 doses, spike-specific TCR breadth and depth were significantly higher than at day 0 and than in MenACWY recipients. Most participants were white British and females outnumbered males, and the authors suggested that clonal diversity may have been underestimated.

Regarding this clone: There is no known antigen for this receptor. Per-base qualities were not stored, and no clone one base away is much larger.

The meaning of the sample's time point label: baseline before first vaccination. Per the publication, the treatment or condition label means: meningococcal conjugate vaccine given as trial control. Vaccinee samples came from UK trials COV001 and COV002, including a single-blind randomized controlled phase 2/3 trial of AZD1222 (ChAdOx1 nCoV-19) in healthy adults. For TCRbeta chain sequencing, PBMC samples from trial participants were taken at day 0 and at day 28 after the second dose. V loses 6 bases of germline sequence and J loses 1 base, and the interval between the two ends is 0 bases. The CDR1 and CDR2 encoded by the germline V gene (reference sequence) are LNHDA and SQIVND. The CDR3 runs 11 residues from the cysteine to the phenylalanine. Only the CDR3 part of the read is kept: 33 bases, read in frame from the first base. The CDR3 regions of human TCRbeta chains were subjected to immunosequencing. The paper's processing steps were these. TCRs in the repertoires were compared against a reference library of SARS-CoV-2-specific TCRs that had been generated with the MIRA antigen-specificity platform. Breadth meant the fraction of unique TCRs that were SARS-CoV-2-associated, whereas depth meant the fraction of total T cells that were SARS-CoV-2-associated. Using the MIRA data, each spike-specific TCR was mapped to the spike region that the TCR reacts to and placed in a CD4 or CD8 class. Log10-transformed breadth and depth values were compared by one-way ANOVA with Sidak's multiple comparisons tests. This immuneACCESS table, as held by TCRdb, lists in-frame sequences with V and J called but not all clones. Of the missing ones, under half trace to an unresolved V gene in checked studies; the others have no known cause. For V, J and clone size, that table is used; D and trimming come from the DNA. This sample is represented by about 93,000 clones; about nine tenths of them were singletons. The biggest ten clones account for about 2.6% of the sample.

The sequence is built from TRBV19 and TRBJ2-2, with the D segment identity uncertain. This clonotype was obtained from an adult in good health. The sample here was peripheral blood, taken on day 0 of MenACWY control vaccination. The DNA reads TGTGCCAGTAGGAACACCGGGGAGCTGTTTTTT. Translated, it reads CASRNTGELFF.